This TCR beta chain was captured by sequencing in a study of blood T cell repertoires in COVID-19. Study summary: Spain, Italy and the United States supplied samples that represented acute and convalescent COVID-19. T cells, B-cell-depleted T cells, or PBMCs provided the cDNA or gDNA that served as material.

With V trimmed by 4 bases and J by 7 bases, 13 bases remained unmatched. The CDR3 loop spans 16 amino acids. Germline CDR1 reads SGDLS; CDR2 reads YYNGEE. Per the original methods: Nucleated cell number was recorded as an estimate derived from reference gene primer amplification. Profiled with immunoSEQ multiplex PCR; TCRdb holds only in-frame clones, not every one. Clone size and the V and J calls come from that table; the DNA yielded D and trimming. This sample yields some 160,000 clones, of which about 77% are seen a single time; around 13% belongs to the top ten. The clonotype originates from an elderly woman with acute or convalescent COVID-19. This rearrangement joins TRBV9 to TRBJ1-3; 8 nucleotides align to TRBD1. What was sequenced was peripheral blood. CDR3 sequence reads: CASSSERTGKGNTIYF. The DNA of the CDR3 is TGTGCCAGCAGCTCCGAAAGGACAGGGAAGGGCAACACCATATATTTT.